This TCR beta chain was obtained from a study of early T cells in non-severe SARS-CoV-2 infection. Looked up from germline, CDR1 is ENHRY and CDR2 is SYGVKD. The CDR3 length is 16 residues. Turning to this clonotype: A read error may be the cause here, since a much bigger clone is one base away.

TCRdb re-called the 5' RACE reads with MiXCR, one entry per CDR3 protein. Of more than 70,000 distinct CDR3 sequences in the sample, around 11% were seen once. The source of this sequence is an adult who was a healthcare worker with PCR-confirmed SARS-CoV-2 infection or an uninfected control (not recorded which). Sequenced here: whole blood, sampled at baseline. This chain joins TRBV10-3 and TRBJ2-2; D tentatively reads TRBD1 or TRBD2 (5 bases each). The CDR3 DNA sequence: TGTGCCATCACCCAGGAGCCGGGACCAAACACCGGGGAGCTGATTTTT. Amino acids: CAITQEPGPNTGELIF.